Reported below is one T cell receptor beta chain. This clone was seen a few times. Its antigen remains unidentified. No per-base quality is available; no much larger clone lies one base away. The record originates from a study of cytomegalovirus exposure and HLA in healthy donors (dated by TCRdb to 2016 to 2017). Notes on the research overall: According to an earlier analysis of several hundred of the donors, some 170 million T cells yielded roughly 110 million unique TCR beta sequences and about 280 Gb of sequence data. The study used immunosequencing to profile the T cell repertoires of about 670 subjects and linked those repertoires to cytomegalovirus serostatus. About 280 gigabases of sequencing data and tens of millions of unique TCR sequences were included in an early release covering 500 to 750 HLA-typed donors. An earlier analysis of about 620 of the donors applied high-throughput TCR beta sequencing to assess whether each TCR beta V gene segment acted as functional or pseudogenic. A later analysis re-examined previously published TCR beta repertoires from roughly 720 donors and added high-resolution HLA genotyping to investigate patterns of TCR occurrence. The number of typed donors differed by locus: about 620-640 for A, B, C, DRB1 and DQB1; 522 for DQA1; 600 to 610 for DPA1; and around 450 for DPB1. Because of strong linkage in the cohort, roughly five DR-DQ haplotypes were treated as single units for association and clustering. In the later analysis, no new phenotypic data were used to find candidate immune exposures; instead, reliance was placed on TCR beta sequences and their occurrence across donors. To predict cytomegalovirus infection status, the study brought together high-throughput TCR immunosequencing, statistical association of individual TCRs with disease status, and machine learning. Every discovery cohort repertoire had been produced on one sequencing platform. HLA typing covered class I and class II loci at four-digit resolution. Besides the first cohort of 500 to 700 subjects, a separate validation cohort made up of 120 different subjects was used. Donor age, sex, ethnicity and CMV serostatus were compiled together with the repertoire data. Genome-wide SNP genotypes for about 60% of the roughly 700 donors were used in a later genetic analysis, which treated that subset as a discovery cohort. On average, roughly 240,000 unique TCR beta nucleotide sequences were sequenced per donor among 398 genotyped donors of the cohort, with roughly 20% of those sequences being non-productive. The aim of the study was to test whether cataloging public T cell receptors could identify signatures of past pathogen exposure. Of the 350 to 400 genotyped donors, around 81% fell in the genetic ancestry cluster associated with self-reported Caucasian donors. The study at large found these results: Three of the identified cytomegalovirus-associated TCR beta chains were confirmed in vitro to be specific for cytomegalovirus antigens. The only immune exposure information available for the cohort was CMV serostatus. In a later genetic analysis, a missense DCLRE1C variant was associated with V-gene and J-gene trimming of TCR beta chains, and the association was replicated in an independent cohort. The earlier analysis of about 600 of the donors excluded over 15 rarely observed V segments, including chromosome 9 orphons, because counts were too low. Because HLA typing was unavailable for some donors at each locus, only the typed subset was used in association tests. In an earlier analysis of approximately 590 of the donors, most TCR beta V segments were observed in productive rearrangements about 87% or about 30% of the time, broadly matching IMGT annotations. Correlated functional status among segregating V segments might be attributable to linkage disequilibrium, but an unknown experimental factor could not be ruled out. A group of highly shared sequence variants was considered likely to be a technical artifact of the sequencing pipeline. Several of the top co-occurrence clusters appeared to be linked to parvovirus B19, influenza, CMV and Epstein-Barr virus, according to a later analysis. According to a later genetic analysis, donors in an Asian-associated ancestry cluster had fewer N-insertions in productive TCRs than the approximately 610-donor mean. In a later analysis, TCR association rates were found to vary across HLA loci, with the most associated TCRs seen for DRB1 alleles and the fewest for HLA-C alleles. Most TCR sequences were observed very rarely across donors, whereas some public TCRs were present in many individuals. When HLA alleles, especially DR and DQ, strongly co-occurred, attributing TCR associations to individual alleles was difficult. Compared with equally common non-associated chains, HLA-associated TCR beta chains in a later analysis were more clonally expanded and had lower generation probabilities. Presence/absence analyses assumed roughly uniform sequencing depth across donors, an assumption that may not hold. A further reported finding was that TCR beta sequences accurately predicted the HLA-A and HLA-B alleles for most subjects in the first cohort. The authors suggested that the approach could potentially be extended to other disease states and immunological phenotypes. Most CMV-associated TCR beta chains appeared to be HLA-restricted in a later analysis, and the HLA associations seemed to be driven largely by CMV exposure. Only TCR beta chains were sequenced in this cohort, and the absence of alpha or paired-chain data limited detectable features. In a later analysis, over 15,000 TCR beta sequences were associated with specific HLA alleles at a false discovery rate of 0.05. The classifier was reported to diagnose cytomegalovirus status with high specificity and sensitivity in both the original cohort and the validation cohort. The study listed approximately 160 TCR beta chains as associated with cytomegalovirus.

The protocol used for the library was the immunoSEQ multiplex PCR assay. The multiplex PCR relied on a mix of 60 forward primers for TCR Vbeta segments and 13 reverse primers for TCR Jbeta segments. The CDR3 region of rearranged TCR beta genes was amplified from genomic DNA with a multiplex PCR assay. The Illumina HiSeq System was used to sequence the amplified TCR beta libraries as 87-base-pair reads. Under the source paper's analysis protocol: In a later analysis, roughly 80 million unique TCR beta chains were counted across the approximately 640 repertoires, and about 10 million of these chains were shared by at least two donors. A nearest-neighbor algorithm error-corrected the raw reads and collapsed the reads into unique sequences, merging closely related sequences to remove PCR and sequencing errors. Alignment of CDR3 sequences to IMGT reference sequences was used to assign V, D and J gene segments. For a sequence to be retained, a match of at least six nucleotides to both a V gene segment and a J gene segment was required. Rearrangements were classified as productive when the CDR3 lacked stop codons and remained in frame with V and J, and all other rearrangements were classified as non-productive. Following IMGT convention, CDR3 was defined as the stretch from the second conserved V-encoded cysteine up to the conserved J-encoded phenylalanine. Sequences without an unambiguous match to a single V gene segment were excluded from the earlier analysis of 450 to 750 of the donors. An earlier analysis of about 590 of the donors classified V segments as functional when productive rearrangements were above 56.7% and as segregating when the standard deviation between donors was above 5%. A statistical classification framework was developed to diagnose cytomegalovirus status using the catalog of TCR beta chain sequences. In a later analysis, V and J genes were assigned by comparing TCR nucleotide sequences against IMGT/GENE-DB human TR gene sequences. Using the TCRdist pipeline, a later analysis assigned CDR3 sequences along with most-parsimonious VDJ recombination scenarios. In a later analysis, every TCR beta chain was defined by the combination of its CDR3 amino acid sequence and its V-gene family, and reads without a unique V-gene family were dropped. To address suspected cross-contamination and a sequencing artifact, a later analysis removed roughly 580 highly shared, low-generation-probability nucleotide sequences. For each public chain, a later analysis derived a clonal expansion index from normalized ranks of inferred template counts within each repertoire. In a later analysis, generation probabilities were computed using a VDJ recombination model fitted to out-of-frame rearrangements, and the results were checked against IGoR. A later analysis scored TCR-TCR, TCR-HLA and TCR-CMV co-occurrence with hypergeometric tests, applying a repertoire-size bias correction to TCR pairs. False discovery rates were estimated in a later analysis by permuting HLA or CMV assignments 20 times. In a later analysis, co-occurring TCRs were grouped using DBSCAN, with TCRdist sequence similarity added in when clustering inside HLA-allele-positive subsets. Repertoires with fewer than 30,000 or more than 120,000 public chains, plus five repertoires with anomalous nucleotide sharing, were excluded from co-occurrence clustering. Imported from immuneACCESS, the table was reduced by TCRdb to in-frame sequences with V and J called. These copies leave out some clones; in studies compared against another copy, an unresolved V gene accounts for under half, and the cause of the remainder is not known. D and trimming come from the DNA, and the V and J calls and clone size come from that table. Here the sample has about 140,000 clones; about 80% occur a single time. Of the sample, approximately 2.1% is held by the ten largest clones.

The cohort consisted of more than 650 healthy bone marrow donors. Cohort members were all nominally healthy when sampled, although unrecorded immune exposures were likely present. The donor was CMV seronegative and was included in the group of approximately 350 seronegative cohort members. Every donor gave a peripheral blood sample, and the peripheral blood mononuclear cells from that sample were used for TCR beta sequencing. The Qiagen DNeasy Blood Extraction Kit was used to extract genomic DNA from the blood cell samples. The TCR originated in a man aged 25 to 40 in good health and CMV-seronegative. What was sequenced was PBMCs.

The DNA sequence is as follows: TGTGCCAGTGCTGCAGGGTCGAACGAGCAGTACTTC. Translated, it gives CASAAGSNEQYF. The chain couples TRBV19 to TRBJ2-7; matching of 5 bases hints at TRBD1 as the D gene. The germline V gene (reference sequence) yields LNHDA for CDR1 and SQIVND for CDR2. Measured from the cysteine to the phenylalanine, the CDR3 is 12 residues long. Just CDR3 DNA is preserved here, 36 bases in frame from base 1. The V and J ends are trimmed by 8 bases and 5 bases, leaving 13 bases between them.